This T cell receptor beta chain was recorded in a study of T-cell memory formation after mild COVID-19. Study details: TCR clusters mostly belonged to single donors.

Researchers used 5'RACE with constant-segment primers to make TCR alpha and TCR beta cDNA libraries that carry sample barcodes and UMIs. TCRdb called the 5' RACE reads again in MiXCR, with one record for every CDR3 protein. Of 500,000 to 650,000 distinct CDR3 sequences in the sample, about 20% are singletons; the top ten hold about 8.2%. The V and J ends lost 4 bases and 1 base respectively, with 14 bases between them. Germline V lookup: CDR1 SGDLS, CDR2 YYNGEE. CDR3 length: 15 residues. Study-wide results and caveats: The CD4+ clones that contracted clustered mainly within CM and EM, and the CD8+ clones concentrated in EMRA.

This clonotype has only a few counts. Its target is unknown. The sequence came from an adult woman who had mild COVID-19 (a few samples of this study predate the infection). Cell type and time point are not known. The sequencing input was PBMCs or a T cell subset sorted from them (not recorded which). The chain has TRBV9 and TRBJ1-1, with a tentative D call TRBD1 (5 bases). CDR3 residues: CASSPTGTPNTEAFF. DNA of the CDR3: TGTGCCAGCAGCCCGACCGGGACTCCGAACACTGAAGCTTTCTTT.